The sequence of this T cell receptor beta chain was determined in a study of HIV-infected children after antiretroviral therapy interruption. Study as a whole: Most children had recorded EBV and CMV exposure. Overall study results and limits: Some non-naive CD45RA+ T cells might be present among sorted naive cells.

This clonotype was observed a handful of times. Its matching antigen is unknown. In germline, CDR1 is SNHLY, CDR2 FYNNEI. Deletions cut 4 bases from V and 0 bases from J, with 9 bases between. The CDR3 has 15 amino acids. Unique molecular identifiers were included in an RNA-based 3' RACE TCR library. One entry per CDR3 protein, called by TCRdb with MiXCR from the 3' RACE reads. The table includes about 83,000 distinct CDR3 sequences, under 8% detected once. Treatment here: PENTA 11 planned treatment interruption arm or continuous ART arm. The chain has TRBV2 and TRBJ2-2; D not certain. Sequences were derived from CD45RA+ CD4+ T cells from PBMCs, pooled from several time points, sampled from a donor given antiretroviral therapy, either interrupted or continuous. Indicated subset: naive CD4+ CD45RA+ CD45RO- T cells. The clonotype comes from a pool of human donors with HIV. CDR3 nucleotide sequence: TGTGCCAGCAGTGCGACTCGAACGAACACCGGGGAGCTGTTTTTT. Translated: CASSATRTNTGELFF.